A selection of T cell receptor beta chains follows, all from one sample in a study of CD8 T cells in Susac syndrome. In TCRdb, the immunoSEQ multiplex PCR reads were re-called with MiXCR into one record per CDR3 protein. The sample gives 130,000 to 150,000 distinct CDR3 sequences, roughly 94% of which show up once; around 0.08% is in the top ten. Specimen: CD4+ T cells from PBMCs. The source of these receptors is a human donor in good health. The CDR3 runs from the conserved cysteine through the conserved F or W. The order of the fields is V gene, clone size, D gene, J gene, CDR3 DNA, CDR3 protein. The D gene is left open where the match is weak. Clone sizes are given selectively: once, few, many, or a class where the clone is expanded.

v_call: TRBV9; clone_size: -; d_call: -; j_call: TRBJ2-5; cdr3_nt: TGTGCCAGCAGCGAGGTCAGCGGAGAGACCCAGTACTTC; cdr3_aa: CASSEVSGETQYF
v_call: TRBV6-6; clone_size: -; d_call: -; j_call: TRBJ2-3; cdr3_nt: TGTGCCAGCAGTTGGGATTCAGATACGCAGTATTTT; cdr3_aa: CASSWDSDTQYF
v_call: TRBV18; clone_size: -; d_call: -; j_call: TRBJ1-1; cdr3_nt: TGTGCCAGCTCACCTCGGGCAACTTTCGGGACAAACACTGAAGCTTTCTTT; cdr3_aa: CASSPRATFGTNTEAFF
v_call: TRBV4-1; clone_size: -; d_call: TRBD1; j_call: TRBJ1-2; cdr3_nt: TGCGCCAGCGCCGCCGGACAGGGGCAGGGGTATGGCTACACCTTC; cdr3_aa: CASAAGQGQGYGYTF
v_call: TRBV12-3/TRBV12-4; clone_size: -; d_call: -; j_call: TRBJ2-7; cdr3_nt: TGTGCCAGCACTACGGGGTGGGACGAGCAGTACTTC; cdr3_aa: CASTTGWDEQYF
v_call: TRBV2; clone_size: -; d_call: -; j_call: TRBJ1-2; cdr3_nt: TGTGCCAGCAGAACGAAAACCTCTGATGGCTACACCTTC; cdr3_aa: CASRTKTSDGYTF
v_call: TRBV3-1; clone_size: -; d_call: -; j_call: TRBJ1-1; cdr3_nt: TGTGCCAGCAGCCAAGACCAGTGGGGCACTGAAGCTTTCTTT; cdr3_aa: CASSQDQWGTEAFF
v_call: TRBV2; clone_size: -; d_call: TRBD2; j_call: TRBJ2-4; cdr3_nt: TGTGCCAGCAGTGAACCAGCGGGAGGGCTTCAGTACTTC; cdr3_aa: CASSEPAGGLQYF
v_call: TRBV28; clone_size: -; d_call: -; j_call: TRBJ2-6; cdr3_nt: TGTGCCAGCAGTCTCGGGGGCTCTGGGGCCAACGTCCTGACTTTC; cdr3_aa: CASSLGGSGANVLTF
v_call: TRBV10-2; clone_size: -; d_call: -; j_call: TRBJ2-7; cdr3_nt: TGCGCCAGCAGTGAGGACTTCTCCTACGAGCAGTACTTC; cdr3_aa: CASSEDFSYEQYF
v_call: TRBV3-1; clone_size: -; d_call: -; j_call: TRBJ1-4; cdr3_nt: TGTGCCAGCAGCCAAGGCCTTTTCAGGGACATTGCAACTAATGAAAAACTGTTTTTT; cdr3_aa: CASSQGLFRDIATNEKLFF
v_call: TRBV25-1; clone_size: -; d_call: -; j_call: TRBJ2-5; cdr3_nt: TGTGCCAGCAGTGTTCCGGGACAAGAGACCCAGTACTTC; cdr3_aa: CASSVPGQETQYF
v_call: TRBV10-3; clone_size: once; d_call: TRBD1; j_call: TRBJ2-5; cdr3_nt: TGTGCCATCAGTGCAGGGGGCGGGGAGACCCAGTACTTC; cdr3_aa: CAISAGGGETQYF
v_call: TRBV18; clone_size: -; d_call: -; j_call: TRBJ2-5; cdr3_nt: TGTGCCAGCTCACCACCGGCCGGCCAAGAGACCCAGTACTTC; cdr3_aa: CASSPPAGQETQYF
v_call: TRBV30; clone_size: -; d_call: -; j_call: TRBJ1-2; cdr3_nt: TGTGCCTGGAGTGTACAGAAGGGCTATGGCTACACCTTC; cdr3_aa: CAWSVQKGYGYTF
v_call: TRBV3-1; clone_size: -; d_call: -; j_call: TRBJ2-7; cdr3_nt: TGTGCCAGCAGCCAAGGGGGCCGGGAATACGAGCAGTACTTC; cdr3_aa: CASSQGGREYEQYF
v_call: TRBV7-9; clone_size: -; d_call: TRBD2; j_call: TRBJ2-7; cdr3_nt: TGTGCCAGCAGCTCGGAGACTAGCCCGAATGAGCAGTACTTC; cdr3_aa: CASSSETSPNEQYF
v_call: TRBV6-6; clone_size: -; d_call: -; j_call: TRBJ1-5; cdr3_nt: TGTGCCAGCAAACCGGGGCAGGGTGGTCAGCCCCAGCATTTT; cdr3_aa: CASKPGQGGQPQHF
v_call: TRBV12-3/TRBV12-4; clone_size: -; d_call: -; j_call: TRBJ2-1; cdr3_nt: TGTGCCAGCAGTCAACGTAGGGACACCAATGAGCAGTTCTTC; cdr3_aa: CASSQRRDTNEQFF
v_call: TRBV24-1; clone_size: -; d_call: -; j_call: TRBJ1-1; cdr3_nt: TGTGCCACCAGTGGCAGGTTGAACACTGAAGCTTTCTTT; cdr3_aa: CATSGRLNTEAFF
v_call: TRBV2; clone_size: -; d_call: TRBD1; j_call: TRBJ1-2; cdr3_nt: TGTGCCAGCAGTGAAGACCTTGGGACAGGTGCGGACTATGGCTACACCTTC; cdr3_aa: CASSEDLGTGADYGYTF
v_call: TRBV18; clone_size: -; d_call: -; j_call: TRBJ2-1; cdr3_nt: TGTGCCAGCTCACCAAATCCGAGCTCCTACAATGAGCAGTTCTTC; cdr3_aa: CASSPNPSSYNEQFF
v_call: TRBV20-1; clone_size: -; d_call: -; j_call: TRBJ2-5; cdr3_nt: TGCAGTGTCGACCGCACCACTCGAGGGCCTATGAAGACCCAGTACTTC; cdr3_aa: CSVDRTTRGPMKTQYF
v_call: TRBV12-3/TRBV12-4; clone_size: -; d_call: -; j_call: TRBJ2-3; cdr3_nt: TGTGCCAGCAGTTGGGGTGAGAGGGATACGCAGTATTTT; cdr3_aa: CASSWGERDTQYF
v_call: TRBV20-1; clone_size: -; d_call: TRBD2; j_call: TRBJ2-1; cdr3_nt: TGCAGTGCTAGAGGTCCCGGACTAGCGGGAGATGGGAATGAGCAGTTCTTC; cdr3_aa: CSARGPGLAGDGNEQFF
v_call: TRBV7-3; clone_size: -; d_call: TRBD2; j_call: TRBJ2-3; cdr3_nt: TGTGCCAGCAGCTTTCGGACTAGCGGGAAAGATACGCAGTATTTT; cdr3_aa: CASSFRTSGKDTQYF
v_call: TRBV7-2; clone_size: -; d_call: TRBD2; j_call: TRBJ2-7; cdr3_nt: TGTGCCAGCAGCAGAGTAGGAGCTAGCGGGAGCTACGAGCAGTACTTC; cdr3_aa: CASSRVGASGSYEQYF
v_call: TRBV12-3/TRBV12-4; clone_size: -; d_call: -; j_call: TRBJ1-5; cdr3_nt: TGTGCCAGCAGTGTAGGTCCTAGCTCCAATCAGCCCCAGCATTTT; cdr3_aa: CASSVGPSSNQPQHF
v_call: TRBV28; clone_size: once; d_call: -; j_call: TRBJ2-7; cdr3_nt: TGTGCCAGCAGCCGACCGAGGGGAACGAGGGAGCAGTACTTC; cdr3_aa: CASSRPRGTREQYF
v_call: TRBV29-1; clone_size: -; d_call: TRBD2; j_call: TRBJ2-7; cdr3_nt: TGCAGCGTCCTAGCGGGGGGTTACGAGCAGTACTTC; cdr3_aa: CSVLAGGYEQYF
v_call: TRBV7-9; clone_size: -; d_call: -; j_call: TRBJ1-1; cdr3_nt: TGTGCCAGCAGAATCCTGGGGGGCTCGACTGAAGCTTTCTTT; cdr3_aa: CASRILGGSTEAFF
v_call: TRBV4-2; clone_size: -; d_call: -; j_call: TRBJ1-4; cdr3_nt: TGTGCCAGCAGCCAAGTTGGGCAGAATGAAAAACTGTTTTTT; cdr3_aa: CASSQVGQNEKLFF
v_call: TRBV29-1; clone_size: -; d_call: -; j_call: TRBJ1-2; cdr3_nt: TGCAGCGTTGCAGGCTACACCTTC; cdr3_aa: CSVAGYTF
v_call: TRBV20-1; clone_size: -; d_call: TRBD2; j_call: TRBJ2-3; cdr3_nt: TGCAGTGCTAGCCGCGGTACTAGCGGGTTAGATACGCAGTATTTT; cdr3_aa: CSASRGTSGLDTQYF
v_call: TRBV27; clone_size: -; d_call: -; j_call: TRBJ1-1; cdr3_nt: TGTGCCAGCATCCCTGGACGGGTTGGTAGGAAAAGGATGAACACTGAAGCTTTCTTT; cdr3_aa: CASIPGRVGRKRMNTEAFF
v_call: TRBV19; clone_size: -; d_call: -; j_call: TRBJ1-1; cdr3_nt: TGTGCCAGTAGTATGGCACCTCAGAGGAACACTGAAGCTTTCTTT; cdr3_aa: CASSMAPQRNTEAFF
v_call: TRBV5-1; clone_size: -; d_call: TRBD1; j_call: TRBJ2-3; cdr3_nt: TGCGCCAGCAGCTTGTACAGGGGCAACGCAGATACGCAGTATTTT; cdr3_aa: CASSLYRGNADTQYF
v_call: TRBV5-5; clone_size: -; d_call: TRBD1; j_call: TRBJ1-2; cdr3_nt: TGTGCCAGCCGACAGGGCTATGGCTACACCTTC; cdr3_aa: CASRQGYGYTF
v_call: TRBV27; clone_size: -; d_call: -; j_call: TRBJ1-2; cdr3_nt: TGTGCCAGCAGCCGATTTAGGGCTACAGGCTTTGGCTACACCTTC; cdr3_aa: CASSRFRATGFGYTF
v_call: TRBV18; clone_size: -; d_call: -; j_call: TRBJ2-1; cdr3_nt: TGTGCCAGCTCACCCCGGGCTGTACAGGTAGGGAATGAGCAGTTCTTC; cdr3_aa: CASSPRAVQVGNEQFF
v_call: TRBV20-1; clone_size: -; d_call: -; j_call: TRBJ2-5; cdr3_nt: TGCAGTGCTACTCGTCCGGGGGCACGAGAGACCCAGTACTTC; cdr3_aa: CSATRPGARETQYF
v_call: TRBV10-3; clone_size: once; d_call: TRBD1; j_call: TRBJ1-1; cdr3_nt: TGTGCCATCAGTGAGTCGACAGGGAGGCGCACTGAAGCTTTCTTT; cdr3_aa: CAISESTGRRTEAFF
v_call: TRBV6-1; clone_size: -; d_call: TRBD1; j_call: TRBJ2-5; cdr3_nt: TGTGCCAGCAGCCACCGGGACAGGGGGCGAGAGACCCAGTACTTC; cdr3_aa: CASSHRDRGRETQYF
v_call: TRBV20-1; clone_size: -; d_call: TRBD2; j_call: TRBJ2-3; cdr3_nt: TGCAGTGCCGGAGGACTAGCGGGATTAGATACGCAGTATTTT; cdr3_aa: CSAGGLAGLDTQYF
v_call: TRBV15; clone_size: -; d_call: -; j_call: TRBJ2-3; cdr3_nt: TGTGCCACCAGCAGAGATCGCCACATCACAGATACGCAGTATTTT; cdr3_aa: CATSRDRHITDTQYF
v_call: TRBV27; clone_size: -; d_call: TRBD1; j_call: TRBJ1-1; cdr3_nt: TGTGCCAGCAGTGTGACAGGGGGCGGCCTCGGGACTGAAGCTTTCTTT; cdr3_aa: CASSVTGGGLGTEAFF
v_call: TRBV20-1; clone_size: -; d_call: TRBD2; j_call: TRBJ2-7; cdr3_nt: TGCAGTGGAGGAGAGAGCGGGAGAGGCGAGCAGTACTTC; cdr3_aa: CSGGESGRGEQYF
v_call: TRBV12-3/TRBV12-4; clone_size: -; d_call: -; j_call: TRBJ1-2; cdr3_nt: TGTGCCAGCAGTTTAGGCCTGTATGGCTACACCTTC; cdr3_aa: CASSLGLYGYTF
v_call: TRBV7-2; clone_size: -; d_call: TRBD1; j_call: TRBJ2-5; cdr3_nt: TGTGCCAGCAGCTTAGCGTTGACAGGGGGACAAGAGACCCAGTACTTC; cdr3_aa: CASSLALTGGQETQYF
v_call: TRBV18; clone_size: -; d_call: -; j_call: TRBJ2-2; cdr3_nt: TGTGCCAGCTCACCACCCGGGACCGGGGATGGGGAGCTGTTTTTT; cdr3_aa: CASSPPGTGDGELFF
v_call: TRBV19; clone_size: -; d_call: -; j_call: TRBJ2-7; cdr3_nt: TGTGCCAGTAGTATATCGTCGGGTAGGGCGGGCTACGAGCAGTACTTC; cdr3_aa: CASSISSGRAGYEQYF
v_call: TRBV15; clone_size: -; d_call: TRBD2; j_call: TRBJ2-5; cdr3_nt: TGTGCCACCAGCAACGATGCCCGGGACTATGGGACCCAGTACTTC; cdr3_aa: CATSNDARDYGTQYF
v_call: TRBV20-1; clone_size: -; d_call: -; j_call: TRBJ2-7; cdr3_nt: TGCAGTGCTAGAGATATGACGCCAGGAGCGTACGAGCAGTACTTC; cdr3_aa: CSARDMTPGAYEQYF
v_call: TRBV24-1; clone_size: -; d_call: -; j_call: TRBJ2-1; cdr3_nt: TGTGCCACCAGCCCGGGAGACTCCTACAATGAGCAGTTCTTC; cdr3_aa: CATSPGDSYNEQFF
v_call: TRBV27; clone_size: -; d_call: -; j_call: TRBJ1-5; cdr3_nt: TGTGCCAGCAGGTTGTATGCCAGCAATCAGCCCCAGCATTTT; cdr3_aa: CASRLYASNQPQHF